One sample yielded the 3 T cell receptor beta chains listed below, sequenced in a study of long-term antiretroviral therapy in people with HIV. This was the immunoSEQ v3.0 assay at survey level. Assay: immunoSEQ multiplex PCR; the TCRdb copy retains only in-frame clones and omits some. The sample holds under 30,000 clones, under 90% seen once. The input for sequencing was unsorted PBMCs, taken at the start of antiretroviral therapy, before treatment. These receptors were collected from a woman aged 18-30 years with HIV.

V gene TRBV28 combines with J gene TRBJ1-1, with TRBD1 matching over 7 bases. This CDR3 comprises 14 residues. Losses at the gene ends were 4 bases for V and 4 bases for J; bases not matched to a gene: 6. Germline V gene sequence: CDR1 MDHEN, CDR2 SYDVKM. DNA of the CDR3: TGTGCCAGCAGTTCACCGGGACAGAGCACTGAAGCTTTCTTT. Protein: CASSSPGQSTEAFF.

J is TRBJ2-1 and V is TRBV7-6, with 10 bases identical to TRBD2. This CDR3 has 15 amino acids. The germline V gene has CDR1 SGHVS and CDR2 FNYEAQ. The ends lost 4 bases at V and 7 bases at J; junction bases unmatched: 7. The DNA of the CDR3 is TGTGCCAGCAGCTACCGCACTAGCGGGACTAATGAGCAGTTCTTC. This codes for CASSYRTSGTNEQFF.

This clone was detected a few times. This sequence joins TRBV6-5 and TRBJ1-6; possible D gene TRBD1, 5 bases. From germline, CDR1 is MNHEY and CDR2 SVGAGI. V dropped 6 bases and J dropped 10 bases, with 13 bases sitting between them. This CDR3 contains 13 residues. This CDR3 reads CASRAGGHSPLHF. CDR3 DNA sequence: TGTGCCAGCAGAGCCGGCGGACACTCACCCCTCCACTTT.